This passage covers 3 T cell receptor beta chains from one sample sequenced in a study of Graves' ophthalmopathy and Graves' hyperthyroidism. TCR beta CDR3 regions were amplified from RNA transcripts. HTBI primers primed a first-round RT-PCR, and a second-round multiplex PCR followed. TCRdb re-called the multiplex PCR reads through MiXCR, storing one row per CDR3 protein. The data contain fewer than 650,000 distinct CDR3 sequences, approximately 21% of them seen just once; the ten biggest clones take up roughly 7.4%. Sequencing input: peripheral blood. Every receptor here comes from a woman aged 18-35 years with stable Graves' hyperthyroidism. Some clones in this sample may be carry-over from other donors' samples.

This chain connects TRBV29-1 to TRBJ2-7, with D maybe TRBD1 (6 bases). Trimming cost V 0 bases and J 2 bases, with 14 bases left between them. The germline CDR1 and CDR2 sequences are SQVTM and ANQGSEA. This CDR3 has 15 amino acids. Here the CDR3 DNA reads TGCAGCGTTGAAGATAGAGGGGGAAATGCCTACGAGCAGTACTTC. Translating gives CSVEDRGGNAYEQYF.

This clonotype was counted ten times or more. The chain is built from TRBV20-1 and TRBJ2-2; D call uncertain. CDR1 DFQATT and CDR2 SNEGSKA come from the germline V gene (reference sequence). The CDR3 consists of 17 residues. The ends were cut back, 4 bases at V and 6 bases at J, with 24 bases in the middle. The CDR3 DNA sequence: TGCAGTGCTACAAACAGCTGGGTCCCTCGGCACGCCGGGGAGCTGTTTTTT. Translated: CSATNSWVPRHAGELFF.

The V and J genes are TRBV2 and TRBJ1-2, with 7 nucleotides matching TRBD1. The germline gives CDR1 SNHLY, CDR2 FYNNEI. V was clipped by 5 bases and J by 6 bases; unmatched bases: 12. This CDR3 contains 15 residues. CDR3 sequence reads: CASSPTRQGSDGYTF. In DNA, the CDR3 is TGTGCCAGCAGTCCTACAAGACAGGGTTCTGATGGCTACACCTTC.